This TCR beta chain was recorded in a study of shared clonotypes between healthy human individuals (dated by TCRdb to 2019 to 2021). Regarding the complete study: Three men and a couple of women, aged 18 to 49 years, made up the cohort. Libraries were prepared and TCR repertoires were sequenced by different laboratories using diverse techniques, in order to increase sequencing depth and limit assay-specific biases. Leukapheresis yielded between about 0.94 and 9 billion PBMCs per donor. Per donor, three plates each were used for CD4 naive and CD4 memory, two for CD8 naive, and one for CD8 memory. The study deeply sequenced blood TCR repertoires of five healthy adults to estimate repertoire size and the extent of clonotype sharing between individuals.

Using the deep immunoSEQ assay, TCR CDR3 regions were amplified from genomic DNA by multiplex PCR. For each cell subset, the extracted genomic DNA was distributed evenly across all wells of several immunoSEQ 96-well plates, and each plate served as one replicate. For sorted subsets, each replicate PCR was loaded with around 200 ng genomic DNA, equivalent to some 31,000 T cell genomes. The purified libraries were quantified using a Qubit 3.0 fluorometer, sized with a Bioanalyzer 2100, and then quantified again using the KAPA Library Quantification kit. Every immunoSEQ 96-well plate was sequenced on a dedicated single-read 150-cycle Illumina NextSeq 550 flow cell. The paper's data handling went like this. Because only junctional sequences without quality scores were contained in the immunoSEQ output, filtering matching that applied to full-length reads could not be performed. To assign V/J genes and CDR3, sequences were annotated against IMGT germline references using PyIR, a Python wrapper for IgBLAST v1.9. Reads with weak V/J assignments (E-value above 1e-6), missing CDR3, stop codons, out-of-frame junctions, or ambiguous translated residues were removed. V3J clonotypes were defined by identical inferred V gene, J gene, and CDR3 amino acid sequence. To compute the percentage overlap between repertoires, the number of shared unique clonotypes was divided by the size of the smaller repertoire. Repertoire richness was assessed with RTK rarefaction, the Chao1 estimator, and Recon v2.1 estimates of unobserved clonotypes. For all TCRbeta clonotypes obtained by the gDNA method from a few donors, generation probabilities were computed with OLGA. Here the immuneACCESS table is served through TCRdb, limited to in-frame sequences with V and J called. Missing clones are a known gap in these copies; in checked studies unresolved V genes cover under half, and the rest lacks a known reason. That table gives V, J and clone size, and the DNA gave D and trimming. The sample table shows approximately 1.1 million clones, and 75% to 80% are seen once. The top ten clonotypes cover around 0.47% of the sample.

The full study reports these points: Because the study included a small number of donors, the genetic and exposure-history diversity represented was limited. Sharing across a handful of donors was observed for roughly 5% of naive CD4, over 3% of naive CD8, 2% to 2.5% of memory CD4, and around 0.42% of memory CD8 clonotypes. Naive subsets generally had larger estimated clonotype richness than memory subsets did. Compared with non-shared clonotypes, clonotypes shared by all four sorted-subset donors had higher generation probabilities. Rarefaction of sorted-subset datasets indicated incomplete sequencing despite the large sequencing depth. Based on pairwise subsampling, the degree of clonotype sharing among donors was expected to be affected by sequencing depth. Sampling was restricted to blood, and TCR repertoires in tissue are likely to differ from TCR repertoires in blood.

This clone was counted only a few times. Its binding antigen is unknown. Base qualities are not at hand, and no much larger clone is one base apart. Healthy HIV-negative adults with no recently reported acute infections or vaccinations were included as donors. Every donor was a Caucasian adult living in Nashville, Tennessee, USA. Magnetic negative selection was used to enrich CD4+ T cells, after which naive cells were positively selected on CD45RA and the negative fraction became the memory subset. Blood was collected by leukapheresis, and PBMCs were isolated by Ficoll-Histopaque density gradient centrifugation and then cryopreserved in liquid nitrogen vapor phase. Analytical flow cytometry was used to check the purity and quantity of every magnetically sorted T cell population. From each sorted fraction, genomic DNA was isolated and quantified by UV absorbance on a Nanodrop 2000c. The sequence derives from a man aged 18 to 29 in good health. Some clones in this sample may be carry-over from other donors' samples. Sequenced sample: memory CD4+ T cells from PBMCs. The intended sense of this specimen's cell subset or site label: CD45RA-negative fraction.

The DNA sequence is TGTGCCAGCAGCAGTGAATGGGGAGATCAGCCCCAGCATTTT. Its translation reads: CASSSEWGDQPQHF. The chain is encoded by TRBV6-1 joined to TRBJ1-5; no confident D gene assignment can be made. Looking up the germline V gene yields CDR1 MNHNS and CDR2 SASEGT. Relative to germline, V is 6 bases shorter and J is 5 bases shorter, with 14 bases between their ends. Counted from cysteine to phenylalanine, this CDR3 has 14 amino acids. The CDR3 DNA has 42 bases and is translated from base 1.